One and the same sample provided the 20 T cell receptor beta chains below, sequenced in a study of T cells in Graves' hyperthyroidism and ophthalmopathy. TCR beta CDR3 region amplification was performed from RNA transcripts. Initially, a first-round RT-PCR of the TCR CDR3 employed the HTBI primer set. TCRdb analysed the multiplex PCR reads with MiXCR anew, one entry per CDR3 protein. Of a few hundred thousand distinct CDR3 sequences detected, approximately 13% appear once; the ten largest clones hold about a fifth. Specimen: blood. The receptors shown here come from a man under 40 with Graves' hyperthyroidism that later progressed to Graves' ophthalmopathy.

The rearrangement links TRBV24-1 to TRBJ2-5; TRBD1 or TRBD2 may be the D gene (5 bases each). The CDR3 spans 12 residues. Per the germline V gene, CDR1 is KGHDR and CDR2 is SFDVKD. The V end was cut by 5 bases, the J end by 5 bases, with 8 bases between. CDR3 residues: CATSGDAETQYF. In DNA form, the CDR3 reads TGTGCCACCAGTGGGGACGCTGAGACCCAGTACTTC.

This clonotype was counted many times. The rearrangement joins TRBV2 to TRBJ2-1; TRBD2 agrees at 8 bases. The CDR3 covers 15 residues. Germline V lookup: CDR1 SNHLY, CDR2 FYNNEI. The ends lost 6 bases at V and 3 bases at J; junction bases unmatched: 7. The CDR3 coding sequence is TGTGCCAGCAGCGCTCCTAGCGGGCTCTACAATGAGCAGTTCTTC. Its translation: CASSAPSGLYNEQFF.

This chain joins TRBV29-1 and TRBJ2-1, with TRBD1 matching 8 bases. Germline CDR1 and CDR2: SQVTM and ANQGSEA. The CDR3 is made up of 16 amino acids. Trimming removed 1 base from V and 7 bases from J; junction bases left unmatched: 12. Here the CDR3 reads CSVEASLQGARNEQFF. The CDR3 nucleotides read TGCAGCGTTGAAGCCTCCTTGCAGGGGGCCCGTAATGAGCAGTTCTTC.

This clonotype occurred many times. This rearrangement joins TRBV3-1 to TRBJ1-2; 12 bases line up with TRBD1. The CDR3 sequence is 16 residues long. Germline V gene lookup returns CDR1 LGHDT and CDR2 YNNKEL (reference sequence). Losses at the gene ends were 4 bases for V and 3 bases for J; bases not matched to a gene: 6. The CDR3 DNA is TGTGCCAGCAGCCCAAGAGGGACAGGGGGCTACTATGGCTACACCTTC. Translating gives CASSPRGTGGYYGYTF.

This clonotype occurred many times. This rearrangement joins TRBV18 to TRBJ1-1; D is ambiguous. Germline CDR1 and CDR2: KGHSH and LQKENI. The CDR3 is 17 amino acids. Trimming took off 2 bases at V and 0 bases at J, with 16 bases between the two ends. In DNA form, the CDR3 reads TGTGCCAGCTCACCAGAGAGGCTCTGGAGCTTGAACACTGAAGCTTTCTTT. Its protein product is CASSPERLWSLNTEAFF.

CDR3 protein: CAISAGEENEKLFF. The CDR3 DNA reads TGTGCCATCAGTGCCGGGGAGGAGAATGAAAAACTGTTTTTT. The chain recombines TRBV10-3 with TRBJ1-4; no clear D. CDR1 and CDR2 from the germline V gene are ENHRY and SYGVKD. The CDR3 covers 14 residues. Trimming pared 4 bases from V and 5 bases from J, leaving 11 bases between.

There are a few counts of this clonotype. The J gene is TRBJ1-1, the V gene TRBV11-3, with D unclear. V lost 5 bases and J 1 base, leaving 8 bases between the germline ends. The V gene's germline CDR1 is SGHNT and CDR2 YENEEA. The CDR3 has 13 residues. CDR3 residues: CASSVNQNTEAFF. The CDR3 nucleotides read TGTGCCAGCAGCGTAAACCAGAACACTGAAGCTTTCTTT.

A few counts support this clonotype. V is TRBV6-2 or TRBV6-3 and J is TRBJ2-7, with D possibly matching TRBD2 (6 bases). Germline V gene lookup returns CDR1 MNHEY and CDR2 SVGEGT. The CDR3 loop spans 12 amino acids. The V and J ends lost 4 bases and 7 bases respectively, with 11 bases between them. The CDR3 loop is CASSWDSREQYF. DNA of the CDR3: TGTGCCAGCAGTTGGGACTCCCGGGAGCAGTACTTC.

This clonotype was seen more than once but under ten times. This rearrangement joins TRBV29-1 to TRBJ2-1; 9 nucleotides agree with TRBD2. The CDR3 length is 17 residues. Germline CDR1 SQVTM, CDR2 ANQGSEA. The ends lost 5 bases at V and 8 bases at J; junction bases unmatched: 19. DNA of the CDR3: TGCAGCGTTAAAATGGATGCGGGGGGGCCTTCCTTGGATGAGCAGTTCTTC. Translation gives CSVKMDAGGPSLDEQFF.

There are many counts of this clonotype. The chain recombines TRBV12-3 or TRBV12-4 with TRBJ1-2; 7 nucleotides line up with TRBD1. The CDR3 extends over 14 amino acids. Trimming at V came to 6 bases and at J to 3 bases, leaving 7 bases not matched to a gene. Here the CDR3 reads CASRPQGGYYGYTF. The CDR3 nucleotides are TGTGCCAGCAGGCCCCAGGGGGGATACTATGGCTACACCTTC.

This clonotype was observed at least ten times. This chain connects TRBV28 to TRBJ1-1; D call uncertain. This CDR3 contains 14 residues. V lost 2 bases and J lost 3, with 10 bases in between. CDR1 and CDR2 from the germline V gene are MDHEN and SYDVKM. The CDR3, as DNA: TGTGCCAGCAGTTTACTCAGTTTTGACACTGAAGCTTTCTTT. It translates to CASSLLSFDTEAFF.

Comments on this clonotype: This could be a read error, since a much larger clone is one nucleotide away. The V gene is TRBV28, the J gene TRBJ1-5, with D tentatively TRBD1 (5 bases). CDR1 MDHEN and CDR2 SYDVKM come from the germline V gene. The CDR3 loop spans 12 amino acids. CDR3 in DNA: TGTACCAGTCCGACAGAAAATCAGCCCCAGCATTTT. Protein: CTSPTENQPQHF.

V usage is TRBV5-1 and J usage is TRBJ1-2, with D perhaps TRBD1 (5 bases). The CDR3 is 15 residues long. The germline CDR1 and CDR2 sequences are SGHRS and YFSETQ. V was trimmed by 0 bases and J by 4 bases, leaving 13 bases between them. The CDR3 coding sequence is TGCGCCAGCAGCTTGGAAACAGGAGGTAGCTATGGCTACACCTTC. This encodes CASSLETGGSYGYTF.

This clonotype was seen repeatedly, ten times or more. The chain uses TRBV28 and TRBJ2-1, with no clear D. With 6 bases removed from V and 8 bases from J, the gap between germline ends came to 14 bases. The CDR3 spans 13 residues. From germline, CDR1 is MDHEN and CDR2 SYDVKM. The CDR3 here is CASREQLPDEQFF. In nucleotides, the CDR3 is TGTGCCAGCAGGGAACAGTTACCCGATGAGCAGTTCTTC.

The chain is built from TRBV6-1 and TRBJ2-5, with 7 nucleotides matching TRBD2. This CDR3 is built from 13 residues. Germline CDR1 MNHNS, CDR2 SASEGT. V was clipped by 5 bases and J by 9 bases; unmatched bases: 9. The CDR3, as DNA: TGTGCCAGCAGTCCGGGGAGGGGAAGAGCCCAGTACTTC. Amino acid sequence: CASSPGRGRAQYF.

This clonotype was recorded once. The chain combines TRBV6-1 with TRBJ1-2, with D possibly matching TRBD1 (6 bases). CDR3 length: 13 amino acids. From germline, CDR1 is MNHNS and CDR2 SASEGT. Between the trimmed V and J ends, which lost 4 bases and 8 bases, there was a span of 14 bases. The CDR3 DNA follows: TGTGCCAGCAGTGGTCACAGGGTGGAAGGCTACACCTTC. It codes for CASSGHRVEGYTF.

This clonotype came up many times. J is TRBJ2-7 and V is TRBV24-1; 15 bases agree with TRBD2. Germline V gene lookup returns CDR1 KGHDR and CDR2 SFDVKD. The CDR3 has 17 residues. Losses at the gene ends were 4 bases for V and 3 bases for J; bases not matched to a gene: 6. This chain's CDR3 is CATSDAGTSGGIYEQYF. The CDR3 nucleotides read TGTGCCACCAGTGACGCTGGGACTAGCGGGGGGATCTACGAGCAGTACTTC.

This clonotype was recorded at least ten times. The chain recombines TRBV20-1 with TRBJ2-5; the D is unclear. V gave up 4 bases and J gave up 2 bases, with 8 bases separating them. Per germline, CDR1 DFQATT and CDR2 SNEGSKA (reference sequence). The CDR3 spans 12 residues. The CDR3 is CSATGGQETQYF. The DNA for the CDR3 is TGCAGTGCTACGGGTGGTCAAGAGACCCAGTACTTC.

This clonotype was counted at least ten times. The V and J genes are TRBV2 and TRBJ2-2, with unresolved D. This CDR3 has 16 residues. Germline V CDR1 and CDR2: SNHLY, FYNNEI. Trimming removed 5 bases at V and 0 bases at J, with 13 bases between. The CDR3 DNA sequence: TGTGCCAGCAGTAACCCGAAGACTTCGAACACCGGGGAGCTGTTTTTT. Amino acid sequence: CASSNPKTSNTGELFF.

The V and J genes are TRBV10-1 and TRBJ2-7; no clear D gene. Trimming removed 3 bases from V and 0 bases from J, with 6 bases in between. Germline assignment: CDR1 WNHNN and CDR2 SYGVQD (reference sequence). The CDR3 extends over 13 amino acids. Here the CDR3 reads CASSDTFSYEQYF. In DNA, the CDR3 is TGCGCCAGCAGTGATACCTTCTCCTACGAGCAGTACTTC.